This passage covers 14 T cell receptor beta chains from one sample sequenced in a study of blood T cells in healthy people across ages. Together with a sample-barcoded 5' primer, a J-beta primer mix was included in a second PCR lasting about 6 to 11 cycles. Each CDR3 protein gets one entry after TCRdb re-called the 5' RACE reads with MiXCR. The sample contains around 990,000 distinct CDR3 sequences, almost 25% of which appear only once. The data also belong to a second study, concerning T cells of mothers and their children.

Sequencing input: blood. These receptors were taken from a girl aged 2 to 10 in good health.

This clonotype was seen a few times. V and J are TRBV7-9 and TRBJ2-1; no clear D gene. V was trimmed by 5 bases and J by 4 bases, leaving 9 bases between them. The CDR3 totals 13 residues. In germline, CDR1 is SEHNR, CDR2 FQNEAQ (reference sequence). CDR3 region: CASSPIQYNEQFF. The CDR3 DNA is TGTGCCAGCAGCCCAATACAGTACAATGAGCAGTTCTTC. Based on the CDR3 plus reference TRBV7-9 and TRBJ2-1, the full variable domain is DTGVSQNPRHKITKRGQNVTFRCDPISEHNRLYWYRQTLGQGPEFLTYFQNEAQLEKSRLLSDRFSAERPKGSFSTLEIQRTEQGDSAMYLCASSPIQYNEQFFGPGTRLTVL.

In this sample, this clonotype turned up a few times. This sequence joins TRBV5-5 and TRBJ2-1, with 10 bases identical to TRBD1. CDR1 SGHKS and CDR2 YYEKEE come from the germline V gene (reference sequence). Trimming cost V 4 bases and J 6 bases; bases outside gene matches: 7. This CDR3 contains 15 residues. In DNA, the CDR3 is TGTGCCAGCAGCCCGGGACAGGGGAAAGTCAATGAGCAGTTCTTC. This encodes CASSPGQGKVNEQFF.

J is TRBJ1-1 and V is TRBV7-3, with TRBD1 as a possible D gene (5 bases). This CDR3 region has 14 residues. Between the trimmed V and J ends, which lost 5 bases and 5 bases, there was a span of 15 bases. Germline CDR1 and CDR2: SGHTA and FQGTGA. The CDR3 loop is CASSRNQGVTEAFF. The CDR3 coding sequence is TGTGCCAGCAGCCGCAATCAGGGTGTGACTGAAGCTTTCTTT.

This clonotype was seen a few times. The rearrangement uses TRBV5-6 and TRBJ2-3; D perhaps matches TRBD2 (5 bases). V was clipped by 4 bases and J by 7 bases, with 19 bases between them. Germline CDR1 reads SGHDT; CDR2 reads YYEEEE. The CDR3 consists of 15 residues. The CDR3 sequence: CASSTDVGPGNTQYF. The CDR3 DNA reads as TGTGCCAGCAGCACCGACGTCGGCCCGGGGAATACGCAGTATTTT. Filled out from reference TRBV5-6 and TRBJ2-3, the complete variable domain reads DAGVTQSPTHLIKTRGQQVTLRCSPKSGHDTVSWYQQALGQGPQFIFQYYEEEERQRGNFPDRFSGHQFPNYSSELNVNALLLGDSALYLCASSTDVGPGNTQYFGPGTRLTVL.

This clonotype has a handful of counts. The chain combines TRBV13 with TRBJ1-1, with D possibly being TRBD1 (6 bases). There are 14 residues in the CDR3. V was shortened by 5 bases and J by 0 bases, with 10 bases between the two germline ends. Germline V gives CDR1 PRHDT, CDR2 FYEKMQ (reference sequence). The CDR3: CASSHTGLNTEAFF. For the CDR3, the DNA is TGTGCCAGCAGCCATACAGGGTTGAACACTGAAGCTTTCTTT.

The sample holds a few counts of this clonotype. The chain recombines TRBV4-3 with TRBJ2-5; 8 bases map to TRBD1. The CDR3 sequence is 15 residues long. Germline values: CDR1 LGHNA, CDR2 YSLEER. Trimming at V came to 0 bases and at J to 5 bases, leaving 5 bases not matched to a gene. The DNA for the CDR3 is TGCGCCAGCAGCCAAGATGACAGGGGCAGGGAGACCCAGTACTTC. It codes for CASSQDDRGRETQYF.

This chain joins TRBV12-3 or TRBV12-4 and TRBJ2-1; D may be TRBD1 (7 bases). Trimming cost V 6 bases and J 7 bases, with 19 bases left between them. CDR3 size: 15 residues. CDR3 sequence (DNA): TGTGCCAGCAGCCCCCAGGGGGGCCAGGGTAATGAGCAGTTCTTC. As protein: CASSPQGGQGNEQFF.

The chain couples TRBV25-1 to TRBJ1-1; TRBD1 is a possible D gene (5 bases). This CDR3 comprises 15 residues. CDR1 is MGHDK, CDR2 SYGVNS, per germline. With 2 bases removed from V and 0 bases from J, the gap between germline ends came to 10 bases. The CDR3 DNA is TGTGCCAGCAGTGAAAGGGCAGGGATGAACACTGAAGCTTTCTTT. It encodes CASSERAGMNTEAFF.

V is TRBV7-9 and J is TRBJ2-7, with unresolved D. V was trimmed by 6 bases and J by 3 bases, leaving 15 bases between them. Germline V gives CDR1 SEHNR, CDR2 FQNEAQ (reference sequence). The CDR3 is 14 amino acids. CDR3 amino acids: CASSPEAQRYEQYF. As DNA, the CDR3 is TGTGCCAGCAGTCCCGAAGCACAGCGCTACGAGCAGTACTTC. Complete variable domain (other parts from reference TRBV7-9 and TRBJ2-7): DTGVSQNPRHKITKRGQNVTFRCDPISEHNRLYWYRQTLGQGPEFLTYFQNEAQLEKSRLLSDRFSAERPKGSFSTLEIQRTEQGDSAMYLCASSPEAQRYEQYFGPGTRLTVT.

As for this clonotype: Compared with germline, one end of the junction differs, possibly owing to a read error. J is TRBJ2-7 and V is TRBV20-1, with D maybe TRBD2 (5 bases). The CDR3 spans 13 residues. Per the germline V gene, CDR1 is DFQATT and CDR2 is SNEGSKA (reference sequence). The CDR3 here is CSASSPGLYEQYF. CDR3 in DNA: TGCAGCGCTAGCAGCCCTGGGCTTTACGAGCAGTACTTC.

V usage is TRBV28 and J usage is TRBJ2-5; TRBD1 might be the D (6 bases). The tail of the sequence fits TRBJ2-7 better, so the J call may be wrong. The germline CDR1 and CDR2 sequences are MDHEN and SYDVKM. The CDR3 covers 15 residues. Written as DNA, the CDR3 is TGTGCCAGCGGGAAAATCAGGGGCCATAGATACGAGCAGTACTTC. Its protein product is CASGKIRGHRYEQYF.

This clonotype was seen ten or more times. At one boundary the junction diverges from the germline segment, which might be a read error. The V gene is TRBV14, the J gene TRBJ2-7, with D possibly being TRBD1 (6 bases). The CDR3 loop spans 12 amino acids. Looked up from germline, CDR1 is SGHDN and CDR2 is FVKESK. The CDR3 nucleotides read TGCGCCAGCAGCCAGGGGCCCTACGAGCAGTACTTC. This gives the protein CASSQGPYEQYF.

This clonotype was recorded a few times. This chain connects TRBV7-6 to TRBJ1-6, with 8 bases matching TRBD1. CDR3 length equals 14 residues. CDR1 and CDR2 from the germline V gene are SGHVS and FNYEAQ. Trimming cost V 9 bases and J 8 bases; bases outside gene matches: 9. CDR3 bases: TGTGCCAGTAGCGACAGGGGCCAGGATTCACCCCTCCACTTT. Its translation is CASSDRGQDSPLHF.

The V and J genes are TRBV9 and TRBJ2-5; 9 nucleotides align to TRBD1. J gave up 6 bases and V 4 bases, and 7 bases lay outside the gene matches. Germline V gives CDR1 SGDLS, CDR2 YYNGEE. The CDR3 extends over 14 amino acids. The CDR3, as DNA: TGTGCCAGCAGCCCTCGGACAGGGGAGAAGACCCAGTACTTC. Translation: CASSPRTGEKTQYF.